Sequencing of this TCR beta chain was carried out in a study of blood T cell repertoires in COVID-19. Produced via immunoSEQ multiplex PCR; TCRdb's table is partial and in-frame only. The sample consists of 220,000 or so clones, about 85% of them appearing once. Germline V gives CDR1 LNHDA, CDR2 SQIVND (reference sequence). Trimming removed 2 bases at V and 4 bases at J, with 8 bases between. This CDR3 has 14 amino acids. The chain combines TRBV19 with TRBJ2-2; a weak D match, TRBD1 (5 bases). Sequenced input: peripheral blood. The source of this sequence is a man between 45 and 60 years old who had recovered from COVID-19. The CDR3 protein is CASSIKRGTGELFF. The CDR3 nucleotides read TGTGCCAGTAGTATAAAAAGGGGCACCGGGGAGCTGTTTTTT. Using reference TRBV19 and TRBJ2-2 for the parts outside the CDR3, the full variable domain is DGGITQSPKYLFRKEGQNVTLSCEQNLNHDAMYWYRQDPGQGLRLIYYSQIVNDFQKGDIAEGYSVSREKKESFPLTVTSAQKNPTAFYLCASSIKRGTGELFFGEGSRLTVL.